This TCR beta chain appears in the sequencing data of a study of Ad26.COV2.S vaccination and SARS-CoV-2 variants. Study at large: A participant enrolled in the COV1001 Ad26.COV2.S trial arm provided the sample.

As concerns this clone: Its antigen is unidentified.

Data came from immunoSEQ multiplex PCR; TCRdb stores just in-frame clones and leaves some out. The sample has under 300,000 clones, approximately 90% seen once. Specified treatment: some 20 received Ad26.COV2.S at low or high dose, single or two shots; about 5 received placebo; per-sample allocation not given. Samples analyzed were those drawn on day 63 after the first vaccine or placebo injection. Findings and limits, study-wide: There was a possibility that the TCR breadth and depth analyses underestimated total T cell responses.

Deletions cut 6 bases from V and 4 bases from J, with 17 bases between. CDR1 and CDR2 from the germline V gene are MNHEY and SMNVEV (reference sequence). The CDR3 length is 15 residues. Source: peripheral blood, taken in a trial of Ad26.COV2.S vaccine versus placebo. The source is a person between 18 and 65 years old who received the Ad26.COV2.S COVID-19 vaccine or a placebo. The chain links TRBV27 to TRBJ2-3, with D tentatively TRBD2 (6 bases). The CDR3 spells CASSPRRGTPDTQYF. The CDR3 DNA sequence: TGTGCCAGCAGCCCCCGCCGGGGGACGCCAGATACGCAGTATTTT.